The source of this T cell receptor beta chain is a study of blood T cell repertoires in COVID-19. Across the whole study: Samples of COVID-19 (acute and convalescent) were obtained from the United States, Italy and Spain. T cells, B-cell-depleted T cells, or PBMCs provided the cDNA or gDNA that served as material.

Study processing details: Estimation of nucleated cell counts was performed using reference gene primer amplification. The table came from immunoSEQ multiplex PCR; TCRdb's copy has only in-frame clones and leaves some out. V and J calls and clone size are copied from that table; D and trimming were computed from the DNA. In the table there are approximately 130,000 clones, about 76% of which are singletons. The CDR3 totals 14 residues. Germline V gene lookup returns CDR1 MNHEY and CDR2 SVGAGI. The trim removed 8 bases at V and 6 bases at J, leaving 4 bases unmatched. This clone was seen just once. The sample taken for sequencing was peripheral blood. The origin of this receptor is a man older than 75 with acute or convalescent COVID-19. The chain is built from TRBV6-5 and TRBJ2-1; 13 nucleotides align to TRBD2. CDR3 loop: CASRLAGGSNEQFF. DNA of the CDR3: TGTGCCAGCCGACTAGCGGGGGGTTCCAATGAGCAGTTCTTC.